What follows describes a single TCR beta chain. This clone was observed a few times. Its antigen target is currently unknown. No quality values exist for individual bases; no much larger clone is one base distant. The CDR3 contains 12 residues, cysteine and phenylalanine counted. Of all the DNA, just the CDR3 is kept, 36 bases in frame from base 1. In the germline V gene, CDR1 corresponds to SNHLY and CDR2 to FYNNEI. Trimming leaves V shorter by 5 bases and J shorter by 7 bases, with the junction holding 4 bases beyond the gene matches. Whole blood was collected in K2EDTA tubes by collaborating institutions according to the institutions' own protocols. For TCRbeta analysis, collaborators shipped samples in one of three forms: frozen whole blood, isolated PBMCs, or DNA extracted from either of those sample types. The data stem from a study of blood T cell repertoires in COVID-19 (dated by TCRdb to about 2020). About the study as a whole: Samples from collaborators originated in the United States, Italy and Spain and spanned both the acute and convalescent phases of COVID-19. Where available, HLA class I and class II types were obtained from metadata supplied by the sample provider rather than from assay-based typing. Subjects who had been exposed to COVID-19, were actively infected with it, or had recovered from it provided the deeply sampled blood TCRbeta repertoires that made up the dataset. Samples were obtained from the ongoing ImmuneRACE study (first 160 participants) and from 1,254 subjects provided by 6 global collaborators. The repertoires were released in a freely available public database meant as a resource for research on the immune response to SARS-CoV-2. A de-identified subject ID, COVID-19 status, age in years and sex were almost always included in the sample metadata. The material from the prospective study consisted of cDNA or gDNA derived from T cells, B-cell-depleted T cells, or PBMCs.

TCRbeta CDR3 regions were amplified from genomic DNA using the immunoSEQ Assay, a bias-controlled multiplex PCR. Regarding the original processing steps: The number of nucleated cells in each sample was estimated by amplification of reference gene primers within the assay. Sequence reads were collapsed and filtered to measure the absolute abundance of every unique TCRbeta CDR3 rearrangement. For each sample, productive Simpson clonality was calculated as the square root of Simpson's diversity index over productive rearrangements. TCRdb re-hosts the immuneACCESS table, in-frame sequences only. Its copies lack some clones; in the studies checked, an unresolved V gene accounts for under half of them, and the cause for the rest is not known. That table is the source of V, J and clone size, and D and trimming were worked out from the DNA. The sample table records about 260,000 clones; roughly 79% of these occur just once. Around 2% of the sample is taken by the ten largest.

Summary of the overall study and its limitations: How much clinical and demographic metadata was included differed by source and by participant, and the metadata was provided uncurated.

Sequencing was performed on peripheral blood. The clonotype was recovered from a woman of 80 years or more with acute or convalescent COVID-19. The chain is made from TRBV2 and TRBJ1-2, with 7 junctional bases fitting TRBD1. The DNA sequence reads TGTGCCAGCAGTAGGGGGCAGGGTGGCTACACCTTC. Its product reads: CASSRGQGGYTF.